The clone carrying this T cell receptor (beta chain) was detected a few times. V dropped 3 bases and J dropped 3; count of bases not matched to a gene: 5. This CDR3 has 16 residues. The germline gives CDR1 SGHVS, CDR2 FNYEAQ. The sample belongs to a study of early T cells in non-severe SARS-CoV-2 infection. MiXCR, applied by TCRdb to the 5' RACE reads, yields one record per CDR3 protein. The repertoire has about 72,000 distinct CDR3 sequences, around 10% of them found once; the top ten carry roughly 7.5%. The TCR comes from an adult who was a healthcare worker with PCR-confirmed SARS-CoV-2 infection or an uninfected control (not recorded which). The J gene is TRBJ2-7, the V gene TRBV7-6; TRBD2 aligns across 13 bases. The sample consisted of whole blood, taken at baseline. Here the CDR3 DNA reads TGTGCCAGCAGCTTGTCGACTAGCGGGGGGCACTACGAGCAGTACTTC. This sequence encodes CASSLSTSGGHYEQYF.